This T cell receptor (beta chain) was observed in a study of T-cell reconstitution after alpha-beta-depleted transplantation in children. Broader study findings: After transplant, high TCRbeta diversity at day 60 in some patients arose from surviving recipient T cells and thymic progenitors. It was newly produced T cells that mostly accounted for T-cell counts and diversity one year after transplant. Reportedly, roughly two months post-transplant, alpha-beta T cells arose from several hundred expanded graft clones.

Preparation of the TCRbeta library was carried out with unique molecular identifiers. TCRdb itself ran the PCR reads through MiXCR, one entry per CDR3 protein. The table records 670,000 or so distinct CDR3 sequences, about an eighth of them present only once. The V end was cut by 4 bases, the J end by 6 bases, with 16 bases between. This CDR3 has 14 residues. Germline loops: CDR1 SGHRS, CDR2 YFSETQ. This clonotype has a count of ten or more. Its antigen is currently unknown. The specimen comprised PBMCs, sampled before TCRalphabeta/CD19-depleted stem cell transplant. The sequence came from a girl aged 2 to 10 with congenital amegakaryocytic thrombocytopenia, due to receive a stem cell transplant. V gene TRBV5-1 combines with J gene TRBJ2-5; D is perhaps TRBD1 (5 bases). The CDR3 DNA is TGCGCCAGCAGCGCGAGTTGGACAACAAAGACCCAGTACTTC. Translation: CASSASWTTKTQYF.